The 23 T cell receptor beta chains presented below share a single source sample, sequenced in a study of T cell responses to AZD1222 COVID-19 vaccine. TCRdb's table, derived via immunoSEQ multiplex PCR, lists solely in-frame clones and lacks some. Of over 100,000 clones listed, 75% to 90% are singletons. The sample was peripheral blood, taken on day 0 of AZD1222 vaccination. The receptors stem from an adult in good health.

This chain connects TRBV6-2 or TRBV6-3 to TRBJ2-7; D unresolved. With 1 base removed from V and 3 bases from J, the gap between germline ends came to 7 bases. This CDR3 spans 13 amino acids. Germline CDR1 is MNHEY and CDR2 is SVGEGT. DNA of the CDR3: TGTGCCAGCAGTTACTTAATGAGCTACGAGCAGTACTTC. This codes for CASSYLMSYEQYF.

V is TRBV18 and J is TRBJ1-1; D is unclear. The V and J ends lost 3 bases and 1 base respectively, with 9 bases between them. This CDR3 is built from 14 residues. Germline CDR1 is KGHSH and CDR2 is LQKENI. The DNA of the CDR3 is TGTGCCAGCTCACCCCCTTACTCGAACACTGAAGCTTTCTTT. This sequence encodes CASSPPYSNTEAFF.

J is TRBJ1-1 and V is TRBV3-1 (or the pseudogene TRBV3-2), with D uncertain. The germline V gene has CDR1 LGHDT and CDR2 YNNKEL (reference sequence). This CDR3 region has 13 residues. The V end lost 1 base, the J end lost 5 bases, and 8 bases lay between the germline ends. CDR3 loop: CASSQVRGTEAFF. The CDR3 DNA is TGTGCCAGCAGCCAAGTCCGGGGAACTGAAGCTTTCTTT.

V is TRBV7-9 and J is TRBJ1-1; the D is unclear. This CDR3 spans 15 amino acids. V lost 5 bases to trimming and J lost 5 bases, with 18 bases between them. Per the germline V gene, CDR1 is SEHNR and CDR2 is FQNEAQ (reference sequence). DNA of the CDR3: TGTGCCAGCAGCACCCTACGGACTTTGGGGACTGAAGCTTTCTTT. Translated: CASSTLRTLGTEAFF.

V gene TRBV7-9 combines with J gene TRBJ1-2; 9 positions match TRBD1. This CDR3 has 17 amino acids. Germline V CDR1 and CDR2: SEHNR, FQNEAQ (reference sequence). Losses at the gene ends were 5 bases for V and 6 bases for J; bases not matched to a gene: 16. This CDR3 is CASSTPFPDRGSDGYTF. In DNA form, the CDR3 reads TGTGCCAGCAGCACCCCCTTTCCGGACAGGGGTTCTGATGGCTACACCTTC.

This clone occurred once. This rearrangement joins TRBV5-6 to TRBJ1-2; maybe TRBD1 (5 bases). Trimming took 2 bases from V and 1 from J, leaving 15 bases between them. This CDR3 comprises 16 residues. The V gene's germline CDR1 is SGHDT and CDR2 YYEEEE. The CDR3 is CASSFGRYGGNYGYTF. The CDR3 bases are TGTGCCAGCAGCTTTGGGAGGTACGGGGGTAACTATGGCTACACCTTC. Together with reference TRBV5-6 and TRBJ1-2, the CDR3 gives the full variable domain: DAGVTQSPTHLIKTRGQQVTLRCSPKSGHDTVSWYQQALGQGPQFIFQYYEEEERQRGNFPDRFSGHQFPNYSSELNVNALLLGDSALYLCASSFGRYGGNYGYTFGSGTRLTVV.

This chain links TRBV7-2 with TRBJ2-1; maybe TRBD2 (6 bases). CDR1 SGHTA and CDR2 FQGNSA come from the germline V gene. CDR3 size: 13 residues. The V end lost 5 bases, the J end lost 12 bases, and 17 bases lay between the germline ends. CDR3 region: CASSRFSGLPQFF. The CDR3 DNA follows: TGTGCCAGCAGCCGATTTTCGGGACTTCCGCAGTTCTTC.

A single count supports this clone. This sequence joins TRBV5-1 and TRBJ2-7, with D unresolved. Germline-derived CDR1 and CDR2 are SGHRS and YFSETQ. This CDR3 has 13 amino acids. Deletions cut 2 bases from V and 0 bases from J, with 6 bases between. The CDR3 DNA follows: TGCGCCAGCAGCTTTGATAGCTCCTACGAGCAGTACTTC. Amino acids: CASSFDSSYEQYF.

V gene TRBV4-2 combines with J gene TRBJ1-6; D remains unclear. Trimming removed 0 bases from V and 0 bases from J, with 12 bases in between. Germline-derived CDR1 and CDR2 are LGHNA and YNFKEQ. This CDR3 is 18 amino acids long. For the CDR3, the DNA is TGTGCCAGCAGCCAAGATCATGGCGGGAGCTCCTATAATTCACCCCTCCACTTT. Translated: CASSQDHGGSSYNSPLHF.

V and J are TRBV30 and TRBJ2-1; TRBD2 is a possible D gene (6 bases). Trimming stripped 0 bases from V and 0 bases from J, with 6 bases between. This CDR3 is built from 14 residues. CDR1 and CDR2 (germline): GTSNPN, SVGIG (reference sequence). The CDR3 protein is CAWSVGGSYNEQFF. DNA for the CDR3: TGTGCCTGGAGTGTGGGGGGCTCCTACAATGAGCAGTTCTTC.

The chain carries TRBV19 and TRBJ2-7, with D perhaps TRBD1 (6 bases). The germline V gene has CDR1 LNHDA and CDR2 SQIVND (reference sequence). CDR3 length: 14 amino acids. V was pared by 4 bases and J by 0 bases, with 10 bases between. The CDR3 DNA reads as TGTGCCAGTAGTAAAGGGACACTCTCCTACGAGCAGTACTTC. Its translation is CASSKGTLSYEQYF.

The chain is built from TRBV19 and TRBJ1-1; no clear D gene. The CDR3 totals 16 residues. Trimming removed 5 bases at V and 0 bases at J, with 16 bases between. Germline CDR1 and CDR2: LNHDA and SQIVND (reference sequence). DNA of the CDR3: TGTGCCAGTAGTCCGGAGAACAGATTCATGAACACTGAAGCTTTCTTT. It yields the protein CASSPENRFMNTEAFF.

This clone was observed once. This chain uses TRBV4-3 with TRBJ2-1; tentative D call: TRBD2 (6 bases). The germline V gene has CDR1 LGHNA and CDR2 YSLEER. The V gene lost 1 base and the J gene lost 0 bases, with 13 bases spanning the gap. The length of the CDR3 is 17 residues. CDR3 amino acids: CASSQVGGFLSYNEQFF. The CDR3 coding sequence is TGCGCCAGCAGCCAAGTCGGGGGATTCCTCTCCTACAATGAGCAGTTCTTC.

Turning to this clone: Other DNA sequences in this specimen translate into the identical CDR3. V is TRBV6-4 and J is TRBJ2-3; TRBD2 aligns across 8 bases. The CDR3 runs to 16 residues. Germline CDR1 and CDR2: MRHNA and SNTAGT. Germline trimming cut 0 bases from V and 2 bases from J; bases unmatched to any gene: 4. The CDR3 reads CASSDSAGGSTDTQYF. DNA of the CDR3: TGTGCCAGCAGTGACTCGGCGGGAGGTTCCACAGATACGCAGTATTTT.

The sample holds a few counts of this clone. This chain connects TRBV4-1 to TRBJ1-2; weak D call: TRBD1 (5 bases). Germline V gene sequence: CDR1 MGHRA, CDR2 YSYEKL. The CDR3 has 14 residues. With 0 bases removed from V and 10 bases from J, the gap between germline ends came to 15 bases. CDR3 bases: TGCGCCAGCAGCCAAGATCTCCACACAGGTTACTACACCTTC. It is translated as CASSQDLHTGYYTF.

The chain joins TRBV11-2 to TRBJ2-5, with TRBD1 identical over 10 bases. Germline trimming cut 3 bases from V and 0 bases from J; bases unmatched to any gene: 4. This CDR3 comprises 16 residues. CDR1 and CDR2 from the germline V gene are SGHAT and FQNNGV. The CDR3 loop reads CASSLWTGGYQETQYF. For the CDR3, the DNA is TGTGCCAGCAGCTTGTGGACAGGGGGTTACCAAGAGACCCAGTACTTC.

The gene calls are TRBV4-1 and TRBJ1-1; TRBD1 aligns across 9 bases. The ends lost 2 bases at V and 8 bases at J; junction bases unmatched: 3. CDR1 and CDR2 (germline): MGHRA, YSYEKL. The CDR3 runs 13 residues. Written as DNA, the CDR3 is TGCGCCAGCAGCCAATCTGGACAGGGGGAAGCTTTCTTT. It is translated as CASSQSGQGEAFF.

The chain uses TRBV9 and TRBJ2-1; D is ambiguous. CDR3 length: 15 residues. The V and J ends lost 0 bases and 6 bases respectively, with 13 bases between them. CDR1 and CDR2 (germline): SGDLS, YYNGEE. In DNA, the CDR3 is TGTGCCAGCAGCGTAGTGGATAGTTCGGGCAATGAGCAGTTCTTC. Amino acid sequence: CASSVVDSSGNEQFF.

V is TRBV6-1 and J is TRBJ2-2; tentatively, D is TRBD1 or TRBD2 (5 bases each). V was pared by 8 bases and J by 5 bases, with 12 bases between. Per the germline V gene, CDR1 is MNHNS and CDR2 is SASEGT. CDR3 size: 13 residues. The CDR3 sequence is CASGGLGTGELFF. The CDR3 DNA is TGTGCCAGCGGGGGTTTGGGGACCGGGGAGCTGTTTTTT.

The V and J genes are TRBV19 and TRBJ1-4; D is unresolved. V was trimmed by 5 bases and J by 0 bases, leaving 19 bases between them. The CDR3 spans 18 residues. Germline CDR1 LNHDA, CDR2 SQIVND (reference sequence). For the CDR3, the DNA is TGTGCCAGTAGTGCCCGAGGGTTCGTTCCGGCAACTAATGAAAAACTGTTTTTT. Protein sequence: CASSARGFVPATNEKLFF.

The chain couples TRBV3-1 (or the pseudogene TRBV3-2) to TRBJ1-1; D not certain. There are 11 residues in the CDR3. Germline V CDR1 and CDR2: LGHDT, YNNKEL (reference sequence). The V and J ends lost 2 bases and 5 bases respectively, with 3 bases between them. Written as DNA, the CDR3 is TGTGCCAGCAGCCAACAAACTGAAGCTTTCTTT. This gives the protein CASSQQTEAFF.

This chain links TRBV10-3 with TRBJ1-5; D ambiguous. Trimming removed 3 bases from V and 9 bases from J, with 12 bases in between. CDR1 is ENHRY and CDR2 is SYGVKD in the germline V gene. This CDR3 comprises 13 residues. Here the CDR3 DNA reads TGTGCCATCAGTGACCTTCAAAGGGCGCCCCAGCATTTT. Translated, it gives CAISDLQRAPQHF.

The rearrangement links TRBV5-1 to TRBJ2-1; D is perhaps TRBD1 or TRBD2 (5 bases each). Trimming took off 7 bases at V and 7 bases at J, with 18 bases between the two ends. Germline CDR1 SGHRS, CDR2 YFSETQ. The CDR3 has 14 amino acids. The CDR3: CASQELLGTNEQFF. As DNA, the CDR3 is TGCGCCAGCCAAGAATTGCTCGGGACGAATGAGCAGTTCTTC.